This is a list of T cell receptor beta chains from one sample in a study of blood T cell repertoires in COVID-19. Sequenced by immunoSEQ multiplex PCR; TCRdb stores in-frame clones only, minus some. Here the sample spans around 330,000 clones, under 90% being singletons. The sample was PBMCs or T cells enriched from blood (not recorded which). These receptors all come from a man in his fifties or sixties who had recovered from COVID-19. CDR3s include the opening cysteine and the closing phenylalanine or tryptophan. D genes are given only for firm matches. Expanded clones get a size class; other rows say once, few or many, or leave the size out.

v_gene: TRBV3-1/TRBV3-2; abundance: .; j_gene: TRBJ2-1; d_gene: TRBD1; CDR3aa: CASSQGQGSYNEQFF; CDR3nt: TGTGCCAGCAGCCAAGGACAGGGGTCCTACAATGAGCAGTTCTTC
v_gene: TRBV7-9; abundance: .; j_gene: TRBJ2-7; d_gene: .; CDR3aa: CASSLGGQVYEQYF; CDR3nt: TGTGCCAGCAGCTTAGGAGGGCAAGTCTACGAGCAGTACTTC
v_gene: TRBV6-2/TRBV6-3; abundance: .; j_gene: TRBJ2-1; d_gene: .; CDR3aa: CASSRLNEQFF; CDR3nt: TGTGCCAGCAGTCGACTCAATGAGCAGTTCTTC
v_gene: TRBV5-3; abundance: .; j_gene: TRBJ1-4; d_gene: TRBD1; CDR3aa: CARSSGQSREKLFF; CDR3nt: TGTGCCAGAAGCTCGGGACAGTCTCGTGAAAAACTGTTTTTT
v_gene: TRBV27; abundance: once; j_gene: TRBJ2-1; d_gene: .; CDR3aa: CASSFEGVSQFF; CDR3nt: TGTGCCAGCAGTTTTGAGGGAGTCTCCCAGTTCTTC
v_gene: TRBV3-1/TRBV3-2; abundance: few; j_gene: TRBJ1-5; d_gene: .; CDR3aa: CASSQDRGQPQHF; CDR3nt: TGTGCCAGCAGCCAAGATAGGGGTCAGCCCCAGCATTTT
v_gene: TRBV28; abundance: .; j_gene: TRBJ1-1; d_gene: .; CDR3aa: CASERERISEAFF; CDR3nt: TGTGCCAGCGAGCGCGAGAGGATCTCTGAAGCTTTCTTT
v_gene: TRBV3-1/TRBV3-2; abundance: .; j_gene: TRBJ1-2; d_gene: TRBD1; CDR3aa: CASSPKLTLRQGVYETNYGYTF; CDR3nt: TGTGCCAGCAGCCCCAAGCTGACCCTCAGACAGGGGGTCTACGAAACCAACTATGGCTACACCTTC
v_gene: TRBV28; abundance: .; j_gene: TRBJ1-4; d_gene: .; CDR3aa: CASSDPRGRIDEKLFF; CDR3nt: TGTGCCAGCAGCGATCCCAGGGGACGGATAGATGAAAAACTGTTTTTT
v_gene: TRBV25-1; abundance: .; j_gene: TRBJ2-1; d_gene: .; CDR3aa: CASSELQVFNEQFF; CDR3nt: TGTGCCAGCAGTGAATTACAGGTCTTCAATGAGCAGTTCTTC
v_gene: TRBV5-1; abundance: few; j_gene: TRBJ1-4; d_gene: TRBD1; CDR3aa: CASTPLDRGEKLFF; CDR3nt: TGCGCCAGCACCCCCCTCGACAGGGGTGAAAAACTGTTTTTT
v_gene: TRBV11-2; abundance: .; j_gene: TRBJ2-3; d_gene: .; CDR3aa: CASSLASLDTQYF; CDR3nt: TGTGCCAGCAGCTTAGCGAGCCTGGATACGCAGTATTTT
v_gene: TRBV29-1; abundance: .; j_gene: TRBJ2-3; d_gene: .; CDR3aa: CSVVAELTDTQYF; CDR3nt: TGCAGCGTCGTAGCGGAACTCACAGATACGCAGTATTTT
v_gene: TRBV28; abundance: .; j_gene: TRBJ2-7; d_gene: TRBD2; CDR3aa: CASSLGASGRAVEQYF; CDR3nt: TGTGCCAGCAGTTTAGGGGCTAGCGGGAGGGCCGTCGAGCAGTACTTC
v_gene: TRBV11-2; abundance: .; j_gene: TRBJ1-5; d_gene: .; CDR3aa: CASSTEVNQPQHF; CDR3nt: TGTGCCAGCAGCACCGAGGTGAATCAGCCCCAGCATTTT
v_gene: TRBV19; abundance: .; j_gene: TRBJ2-1; d_gene: TRBD1; CDR3aa: CASSLQAGTGRYNEQFF; CDR3nt: TGTGCCAGTAGTCTCCAGGCCGGGACAGGCAGATACAATGAGCAGTTCTTC
v_gene: TRBV2; abundance: .; j_gene: TRBJ1-5; d_gene: TRBD1; CDR3aa: CASSEALGTGVRQPQHF; CDR3nt: TGTGCCAGCAGTGAAGCGCTTGGGACAGGGGTTCGTCAGCCCCAGCATTTT
v_gene: TRBV28; abundance: .; j_gene: TRBJ2-7; d_gene: TRBD2; CDR3aa: CASSSSPLAGAGYEQYF; CDR3nt: TGTGCCAGCAGTTCCTCCCCACTAGCGGGAGCGGGGTACGAGCAGTACTTC
v_gene: TRBV3-1/TRBV3-2; abundance: .; j_gene: TRBJ1-1; d_gene: .; CDR3aa: CASSQEGTTLNTEAFF; CDR3nt: TGTGCCAGCAGCCAAGAGGGGACAACCTTGAACACTGAAGCTTTCTTT
v_gene: TRBV7-3; abundance: .; j_gene: TRBJ2-3; d_gene: .; CDR3aa: CASSLTLGVSSTDTQYF; CDR3nt: TGTGCCAGCAGCTTAACCCTCGGGGTATCTAGCACAGATACGCAGTATTTT
v_gene: TRBV20-1; abundance: .; j_gene: TRBJ2-7; d_gene: .; CDR3aa: CSGSGTYEQYF; CDR3nt: TGCAGTGGGTCGGGGACCTACGAGCAGTACTTC
v_gene: TRBV15; abundance: .; j_gene: TRBJ2-5; d_gene: TRBD1; CDR3aa: CATSRGATGGQETQYF; CDR3nt: TGTGCCACCAGCAGAGGGGCGACAGGGGGCCAAGAGACCCAGTACTTC
v_gene: TRBV3-1/TRBV3-2; abundance: .; j_gene: TRBJ2-1; d_gene: TRBD2; CDR3aa: CASTAGTSYNEQFF; CDR3nt: TGTGCCAGCACCGCCGGGACTAGTTACAATGAGCAGTTCTTC
v_gene: TRBV18; abundance: .; j_gene: TRBJ1-1; d_gene: TRBD1; CDR3aa: CASSPPETGGNTEAFF; CDR3nt: TGTGCCAGCTCACCACCAGAGACAGGGGGGAACACTGAAGCTTTCTTT
v_gene: TRBV7-6; abundance: .; j_gene: TRBJ2-1; d_gene: TRBD2; CDR3aa: CASSSSLAGSDEQFF; CDR3nt: TGTGCCAGCAGCTCCAGCTTAGCGGGATCCGATGAGCAGTTCTTC
v_gene: TRBV4-1; abundance: .; j_gene: TRBJ2-7; d_gene: TRBD2; CDR3aa: CASSQTSGASYEQYF; CDR3nt: TGCGCCAGCAGCCAGACAAGCGGGGCGTCCTACGAGCAGTACTTC
v_gene: TRBV30; abundance: .; j_gene: TRBJ2-5; d_gene: .; CDR3aa: CAWSLAGQETQYF; CDR3nt: TGTGCCTGGAGTTTAGCAGGGCAAGAGACCCAGTACTTC
v_gene: TRBV19; abundance: .; j_gene: TRBJ2-5; d_gene: .; CDR3aa: CASRWGEEETQYF; CDR3nt: TGTGCCAGTAGATGGGGGGAGGAGGAGACCCAGTACTTC
v_gene: TRBV5-4; abundance: .; j_gene: TRBJ1-2; d_gene: TRBD1; CDR3aa: CASSKDRGVNYGYTF; CDR3nt: TGTGCCAGCAGCAAAGACAGGGGAGTAAACTATGGCTACACCTTC
v_gene: TRBV6-6; abundance: .; j_gene: TRBJ2-3; d_gene: .; CDR3aa: CASSYVAGTDTQYF; CDR3nt: TGTGCCAGCAGTTACGTTGCGGGTACAGATACGCAGTATTTT
v_gene: TRBV5-6; abundance: .; j_gene: TRBJ1-5; d_gene: TRBD1; CDR3aa: CASSFQTGIGQPQHF; CDR3nt: TGTGCCAGCAGCTTCCAGACAGGGATAGGACAGCCCCAGCATTTT
v_gene: TRBV6-1; abundance: .; j_gene: TRBJ1-5; d_gene: TRBD1; CDR3aa: CASSEGGQGHQPQHF; CDR3nt: TGTGCCAGCAGTGAAGGGGGACAGGGTCATCAGCCCCAGCATTTT
v_gene: TRBV29-1; abundance: .; j_gene: TRBJ1-1; d_gene: TRBD1; CDR3aa: CSVTGQGNTEAFF; CDR3nt: TGCAGCGTTACGGGACAGGGTAACACTGAAGCTTTCTTT
v_gene: TRBV2; abundance: .; j_gene: TRBJ2-4; d_gene: TRBD1; CDR3aa: CASSLTGIDKNIQYF; CDR3nt: TGTGCCAGCAGTTTGACAGGGATCGACAAAAACATTCAGTACTTC